Listed below are T cell receptor beta chains from one sample, sequenced in a study of blood T cell repertoires in COVID-19. Method: immunoSEQ multiplex PCR; TCRdb's copy keeps in-frame clones and lacks some. There are about 250,000 clones in the sample; around nine tenths occur only once, and 1.9% lies in the top ten. Specimen: PBMCs or T cells enriched from blood (not recorded which). The receptors were gathered from a young woman who had recovered from COVID-19. CDR3s include the opening cysteine and the closing phenylalanine or tryptophan. A D gene is named only where the DNA matches it firmly. Not all rows give a size; the values are once, few, many and, for expanded clones, a class.

NA	TRBV9	NA	TRBJ1-1	CASSALTENTEAFF	TGTGCCAGCAGCGCCTTAACAGAGAACACTGAAGCTTTCTTT
few	TRBV7-2	NA	TRBJ1-2	CASSFGEGYGYTF	TGTGCCAGCAGCTTCGGGGAAGGCTATGGCTACACCTTC
NA	TRBV28	TRBD1	TRBJ1-5	CASSVLPGQGGQPQHF	TGTGCCAGCAGTGTCCTCCCGGGACAGGGAGGACAGCCCCAGCATTTT
NA	TRBV19	TRBD1	TRBJ1-5	CASSLQDRAGQPQHF	TGTGCCAGTAGTCTGCAGGACAGGGCAGGTCAGCCCCAGCATTTT
NA	TRBV11-2	TRBD2	TRBJ2-5	CASSQTSGRKETQYF	TGTGCCAGCAGTCAGACTAGCGGGAGAAAAGAGACCCAGTACTTC
few	TRBV4-1	NA	TRBJ1-4	CASSQGSGSFNEKLFF	TGCGCCAGCAGCCAAGGATCCGGGTCCTTTAATGAAAAACTGTTTTTT
once	TRBV11-2	NA	TRBJ1-2	CASSLAGSYGYTF	TGTGCCAGCAGCTTAGCAGGGTCCTATGGCTACACCTTC
NA	TRBV11-2	NA	TRBJ2-5	CASSIPLVGGLAPETQYF	TGTGCCAGCAGCATCCCCTTGGTGGGGGGGCTAGCCCCAGAGACCCAGTACTTC
NA	TRBV13	TRBD2	TRBJ2-1	CASSSGLAGFASGNEQFF	TGTGCCAGCAGCTCCGGACTAGCGGGGTTCGCGAGTGGCAATGAGCAGTTCTTC
NA	TRBV2	NA	TRBJ1-3	CASHEQGSGNTIYF	TGTGCCAGCCATGAACAGGGTTCCGGAAACACCATATATTTT
NA	TRBV9	TRBD2	TRBJ2-3	CASSEPPSGGRDTQYF	TGTGCCAGCAGCGAGCCCCCTAGCGGGGGGCGGGATACGCAGTATTTT
once	TRBV4-1	TRBD2	TRBJ2-1	CASSQSSGTDEQFF	TGCGCCAGCAGCCAATCTAGCGGGACCGATGAGCAGTTCTTC
NA	TRBV11-3	NA	TRBJ1-2	CASSQGTYNNYGYTF	TGTGCCAGCAGCCAGGGGACCTACAATAACTATGGCTACACCTTC
NA	TRBV28	TRBD1	TRBJ2-1	CASSPPGQGGDKRFF	TGTGCCAGCAGTCCCCCGGGACAGGGAGGCGACAAGCGATTCTTC
once	TRBV2	NA	TRBJ1-1	CASIGEVNTEAFF	TGTGCCAGCATAGGGGAGGTTAACACTGAAGCTTTCTTT
once	TRBV7-9	NA	TRBJ1-5	CASSLDVSGPNQPQHF	TGTGCCAGCAGCTTAGACGTTTCAGGGCCGAATCAGCCCCAGCATTTT
NA	TRBV7-2	TRBD1	TRBJ1-1	CASRKGTGTTQAFF	TGTGCCAGCAGAAAAGGGACAGGTACGACCCAAGCTTTCTTT
NA	TRBV7-2	NA	TRBJ1-1	CASSTQGGTEAFF	TGTGCCAGCAGCACACAGGGTGGCACTGAAGCTTTCTTT
NA	TRBV7-6	TRBD1	TRBJ2-7	CASSGWDRENEQYF	TGTGCCAGCAGCGGCTGGGACAGGGAGAACGAGCAGTACTTC
NA	TRBV9	TRBD1	TRBJ1-5	CASSVEGPGGTHSNQPQHF	TGTGCCAGCAGCGTAGAGGGGCCAGGGGGTACACATAGCAATCAGCCCCAGCATTTT
NA	TRBV19	NA	TRBJ2-2	CASRDGELFF	TGTGCCAGTCGGGACGGGGAGCTGTTTTTT
once	TRBV5-1	TRBD1	TRBJ1-2	CASSVETQTGNYGYTF	TGCGCCAGCAGCGTCGAGACCCAGACAGGGAACTATGGCTACACCTTC
NA	TRBV28	TRBD2	TRBJ2-3	CASRGAGVGPTQYF	TGTGCCAGCAGGGGAGCGGGGGTTGGCCCTACGCAGTATTTT
few	TRBV28	TRBD1	TRBJ2-7	CASSPGQTDEQYF	TGTGCCAGCAGTCCGGGACAGACTGACGAGCAGTACTTC
NA	TRBV11-3	NA	TRBJ2-7	CASSLYRSYEQYF	TGTGCCAGCAGCTTATACAGGTCCTACGAGCAGTACTTC